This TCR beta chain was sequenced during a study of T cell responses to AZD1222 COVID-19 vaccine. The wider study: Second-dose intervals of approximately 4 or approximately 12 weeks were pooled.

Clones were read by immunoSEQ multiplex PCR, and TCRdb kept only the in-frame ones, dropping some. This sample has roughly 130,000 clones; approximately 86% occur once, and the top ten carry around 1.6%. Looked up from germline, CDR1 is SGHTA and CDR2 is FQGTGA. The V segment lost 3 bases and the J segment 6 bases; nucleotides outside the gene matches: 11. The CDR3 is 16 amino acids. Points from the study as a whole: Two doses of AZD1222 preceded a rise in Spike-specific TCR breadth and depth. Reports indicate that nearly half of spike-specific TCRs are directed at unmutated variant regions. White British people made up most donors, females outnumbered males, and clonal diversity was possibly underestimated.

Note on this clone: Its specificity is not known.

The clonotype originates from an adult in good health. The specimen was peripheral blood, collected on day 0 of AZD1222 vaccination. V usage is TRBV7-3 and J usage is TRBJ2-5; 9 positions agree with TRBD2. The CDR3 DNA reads TGTGCCAGCAGCTTGGACCCCCTAGCGGGGATACAGACCCAGTACTTC. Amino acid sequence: CASSLDPLAGIQTQYF.